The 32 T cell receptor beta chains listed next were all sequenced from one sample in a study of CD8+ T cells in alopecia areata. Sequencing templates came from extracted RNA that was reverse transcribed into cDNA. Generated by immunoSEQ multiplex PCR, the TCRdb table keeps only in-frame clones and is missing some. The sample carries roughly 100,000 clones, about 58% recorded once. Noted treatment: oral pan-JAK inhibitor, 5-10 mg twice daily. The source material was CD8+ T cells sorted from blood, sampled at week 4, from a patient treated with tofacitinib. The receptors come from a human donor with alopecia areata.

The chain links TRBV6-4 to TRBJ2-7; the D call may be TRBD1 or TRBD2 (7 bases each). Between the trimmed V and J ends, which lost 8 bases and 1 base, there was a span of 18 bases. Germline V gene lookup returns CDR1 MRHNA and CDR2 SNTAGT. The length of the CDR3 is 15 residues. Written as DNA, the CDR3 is TGTGCCAGCTCCGAGGGGGAGGGGGCGTCCTACGAGCAGTACTTC. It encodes CASSEGEGASYEQYF.

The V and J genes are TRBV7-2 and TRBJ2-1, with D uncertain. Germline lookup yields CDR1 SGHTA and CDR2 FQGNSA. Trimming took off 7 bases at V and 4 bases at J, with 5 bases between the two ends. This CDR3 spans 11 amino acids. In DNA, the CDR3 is TGTGCCAGCACCTGGTACAATGAGCAGTTCTTC. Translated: CASTWYNEQFF.

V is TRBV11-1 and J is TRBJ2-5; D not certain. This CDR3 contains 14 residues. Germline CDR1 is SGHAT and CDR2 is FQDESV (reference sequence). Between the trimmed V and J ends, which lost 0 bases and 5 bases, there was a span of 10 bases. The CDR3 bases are TGTGCCAGCAGCTTAGCTGAGTCTAGGGAGACCCAGTACTTC. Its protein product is CASSLAESRETQYF.

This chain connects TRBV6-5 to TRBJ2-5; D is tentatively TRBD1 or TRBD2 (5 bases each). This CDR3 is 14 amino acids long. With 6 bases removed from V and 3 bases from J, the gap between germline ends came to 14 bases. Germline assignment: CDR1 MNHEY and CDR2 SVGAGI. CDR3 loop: CASSSVEGKETQYF. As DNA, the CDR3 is TGTGCCAGCAGCTCCGTCGAGGGGAAAGAGACCCAGTACTTC.

CDR3 sequence reads: CASSLAGAIHPQHF. The CDR3 bases are TGTGCCAGCAGCCTCGCAGGGGCGATTCACCCCCAGCATTTT. The rearrangement uses TRBV27 and TRBJ1-5, with TRBD1 as a possible D gene (6 bases). The CDR3 consists of 14 residues. V lost 6 bases and J lost 10, with 19 bases in between. Germline CDR1 reads MNHEY; CDR2 reads SMNVEV (reference sequence).

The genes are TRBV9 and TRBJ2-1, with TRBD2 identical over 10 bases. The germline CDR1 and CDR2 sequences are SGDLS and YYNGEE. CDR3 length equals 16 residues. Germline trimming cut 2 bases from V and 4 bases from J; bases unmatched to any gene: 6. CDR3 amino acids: CASSVSSGGSYNEQFF. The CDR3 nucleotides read TGTGCCAGCAGCGTGAGTAGCGGGGGGTCATACAATGAGCAGTTCTTC.

The DNA for the CDR3 is TGTGCCAGCAGCTTACCGGGAGCTGGCGGGGAGCTGTTTTTT. It yields the protein CASSLPGAGGELFF. The rearrangement uses TRBV7-6 and TRBJ2-2; the D gene is possibly TRBD2 (6 bases). In germline, CDR1 is SGHVS, CDR2 FNYEAQ. V lost 2 bases and J 7 bases, leaving 11 bases between the germline ends. The CDR3 consists of 14 residues.

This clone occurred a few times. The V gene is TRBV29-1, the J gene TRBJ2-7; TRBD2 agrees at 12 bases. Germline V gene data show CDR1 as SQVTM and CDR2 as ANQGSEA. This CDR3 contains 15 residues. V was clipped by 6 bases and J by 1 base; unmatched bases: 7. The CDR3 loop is CSVLLAGGLSYEQYF. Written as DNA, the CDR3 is TGCAGCGTCCTACTAGCGGGGGGCCTTTCCTACGAGCAGTACTTC.

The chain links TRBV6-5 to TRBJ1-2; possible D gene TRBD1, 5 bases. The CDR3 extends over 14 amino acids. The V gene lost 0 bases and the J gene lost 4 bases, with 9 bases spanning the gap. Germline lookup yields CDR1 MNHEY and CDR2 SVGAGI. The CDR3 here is CASSYSGVTYGYTF. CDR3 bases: TGTGCCAGCAGTTACTCGGGGGTAACCTATGGCTACACCTTC.

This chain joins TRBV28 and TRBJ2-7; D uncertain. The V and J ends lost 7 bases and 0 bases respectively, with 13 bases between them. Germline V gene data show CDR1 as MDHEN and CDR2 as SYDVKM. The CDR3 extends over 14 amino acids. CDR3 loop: CASIRDWGSYEQYF. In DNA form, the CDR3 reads TGTGCCAGCATAAGGGATTGGGGCTCCTACGAGCAGTACTTC.

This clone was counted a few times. Here the CDR3 reads CSVESWDREHYGYTF. The CDR3 nucleotides read TGCAGCGTTGAAAGTTGGGACAGGGAACACTATGGCTACACCTTC. V and J are TRBV29-1 and TRBJ1-2; 9 bases line up with TRBD1. This CDR3 contains 15 residues. V was clipped by 2 bases and J by 3 bases; unmatched bases: 7. Germline CDR1 and CDR2: SQVTM and ANQGSEA.

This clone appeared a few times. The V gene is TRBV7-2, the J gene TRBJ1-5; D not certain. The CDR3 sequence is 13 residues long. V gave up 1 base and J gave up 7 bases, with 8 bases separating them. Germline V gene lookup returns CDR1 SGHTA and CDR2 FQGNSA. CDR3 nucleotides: TGTGCCAGCAGCTTAGACAGCACCCAGCCCCAGCATTTT. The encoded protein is CASSLDSTQPQHF.

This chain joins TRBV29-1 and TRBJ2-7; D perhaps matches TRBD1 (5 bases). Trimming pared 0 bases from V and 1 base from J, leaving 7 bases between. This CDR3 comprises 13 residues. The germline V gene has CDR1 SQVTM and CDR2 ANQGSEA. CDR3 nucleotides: TGCAGCGTTGAAGACAGGGTGTCCTACGAGCAGTACTTC. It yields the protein CSVEDRVSYEQYF.

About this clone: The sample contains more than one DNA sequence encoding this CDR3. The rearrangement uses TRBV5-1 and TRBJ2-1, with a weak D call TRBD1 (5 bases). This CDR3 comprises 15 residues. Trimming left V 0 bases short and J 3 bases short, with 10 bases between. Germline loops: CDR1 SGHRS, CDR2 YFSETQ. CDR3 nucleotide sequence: TGCGCCAGCAGCTTGGGGCAGGGTGTCTACAATGAGCAGTTCTTC. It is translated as CASSLGQGVYNEQFF.

CDR3 sequence (DNA): TGTGCCAGCAGTTACGGCCCGGACGGAGCGGCTGAAGCTTTCTTT. This sequence encodes CASSYGPDGAAEAFF. The chain uses TRBV6-5 and TRBJ1-1; D is undetermined. Germline V lookup: CDR1 MNHEY, CDR2 SVGAGI. V dropped 2 bases and J dropped 6 bases, with 16 bases sitting between them. The CDR3 runs 15 residues.

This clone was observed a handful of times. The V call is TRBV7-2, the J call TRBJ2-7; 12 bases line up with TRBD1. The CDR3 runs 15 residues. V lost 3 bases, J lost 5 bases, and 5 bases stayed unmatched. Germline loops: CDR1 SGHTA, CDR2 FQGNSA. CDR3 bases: TGTGCCAGCAGCTTTCGCGGGACAGGGGGCAACGAGCAGTACTTC. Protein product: CASSFRGTGGNEQYF.

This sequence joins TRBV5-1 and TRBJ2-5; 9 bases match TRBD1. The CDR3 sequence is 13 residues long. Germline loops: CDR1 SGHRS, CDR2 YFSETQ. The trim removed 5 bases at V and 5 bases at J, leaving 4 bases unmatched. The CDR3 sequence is CASRQGAGETQYF. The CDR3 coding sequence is TGCGCCAGCAGACAGGGGGCCGGGGAGACCCAGTACTTC. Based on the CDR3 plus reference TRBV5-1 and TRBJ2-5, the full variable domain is KAGVTQTPRYLIKTRGQQVTLSCSPISGHRSVSWYQQTPGQGLQFLFEYFSETQRNKGNFPGRFSGRQFSNSRSEMNVSTLELGDSALYLCASRQGAGETQYFGPGTRLLVL.

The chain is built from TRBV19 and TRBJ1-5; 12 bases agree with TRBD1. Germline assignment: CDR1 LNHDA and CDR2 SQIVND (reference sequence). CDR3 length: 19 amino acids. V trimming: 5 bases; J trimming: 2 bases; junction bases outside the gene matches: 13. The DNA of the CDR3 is TGTGCCAGTAGTGACCCAGGGACAGGGGGCGATATCGGCAATCAGCCCCAGCATTTT. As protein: CASSDPGTGGDIGNQPQHF.

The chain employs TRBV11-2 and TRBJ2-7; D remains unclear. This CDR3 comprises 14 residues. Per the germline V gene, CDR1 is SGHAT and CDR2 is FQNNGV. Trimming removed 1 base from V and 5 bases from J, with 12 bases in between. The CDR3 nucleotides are TGTGCCAGCAGCTTAGTCCTCCACCACCACGAGCAGTACTTC. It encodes CASSLVLHHHEQYF.

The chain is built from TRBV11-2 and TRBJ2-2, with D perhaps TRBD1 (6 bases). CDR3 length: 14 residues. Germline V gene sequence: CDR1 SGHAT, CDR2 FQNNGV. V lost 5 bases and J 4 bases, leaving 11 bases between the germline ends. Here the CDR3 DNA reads TGTGCCAGCAGCGCCGGGACACGCACCGGGGAGCTGTTTTTT. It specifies CASSAGTRTGELFF.

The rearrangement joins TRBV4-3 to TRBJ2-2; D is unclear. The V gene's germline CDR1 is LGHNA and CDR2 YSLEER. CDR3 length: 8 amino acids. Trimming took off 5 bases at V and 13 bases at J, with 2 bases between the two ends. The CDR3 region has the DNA TGCGCCAGCAGCGGGCTGTTTTTT. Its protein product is CASSGLFF.

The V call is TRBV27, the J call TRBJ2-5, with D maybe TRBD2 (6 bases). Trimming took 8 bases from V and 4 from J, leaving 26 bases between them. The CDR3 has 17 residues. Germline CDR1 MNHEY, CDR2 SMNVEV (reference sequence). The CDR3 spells CASGPAFLAVWRETQYF. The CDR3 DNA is TGTGCCAGCGGCCCGGCGTTTTTAGCGGTATGGCGAGAGACCCAGTACTTC.

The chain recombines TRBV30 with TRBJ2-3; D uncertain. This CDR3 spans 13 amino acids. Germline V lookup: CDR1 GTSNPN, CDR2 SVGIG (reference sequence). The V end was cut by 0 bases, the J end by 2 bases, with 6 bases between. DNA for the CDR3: TGTGCCTGGAGTGTAACGGCCACAGATACGCAGTATTTT. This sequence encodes CAWSVTATDTQYF.

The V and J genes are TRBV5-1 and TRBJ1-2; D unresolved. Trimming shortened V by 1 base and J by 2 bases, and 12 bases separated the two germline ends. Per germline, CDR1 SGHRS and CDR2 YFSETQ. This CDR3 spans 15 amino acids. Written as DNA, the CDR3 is TGCGCCAGCAGCTTGTCGAGGAACAGCAACTATGGCTACACCTTC. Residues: CASSLSRNSNYGYTF.

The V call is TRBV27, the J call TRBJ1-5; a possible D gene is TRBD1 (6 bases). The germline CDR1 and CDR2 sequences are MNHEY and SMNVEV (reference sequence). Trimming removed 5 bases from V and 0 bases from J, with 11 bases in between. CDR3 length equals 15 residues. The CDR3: CASSRDTFSNQPQHF. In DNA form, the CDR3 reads TGTGCCAGCAGTCGGGACACATTTAGCAATCAGCCCCAGCATTTT.

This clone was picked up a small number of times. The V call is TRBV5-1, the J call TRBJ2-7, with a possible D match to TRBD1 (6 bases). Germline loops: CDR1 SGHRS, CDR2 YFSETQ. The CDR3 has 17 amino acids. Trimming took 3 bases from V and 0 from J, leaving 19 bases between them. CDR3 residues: CASSSTPTGPISYEQYF. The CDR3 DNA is TGCGCCAGCAGCTCTACCCCGACAGGACCGATCTCCTACGAGCAGTACTTC.

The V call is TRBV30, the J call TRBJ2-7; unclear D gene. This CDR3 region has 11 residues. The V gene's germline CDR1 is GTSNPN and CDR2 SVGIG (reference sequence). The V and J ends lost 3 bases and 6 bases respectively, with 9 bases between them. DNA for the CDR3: TGTGCCTGGAGCTCCGTCGGCGAGCAGTACTTC. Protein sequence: CAWSSVGEQYF.

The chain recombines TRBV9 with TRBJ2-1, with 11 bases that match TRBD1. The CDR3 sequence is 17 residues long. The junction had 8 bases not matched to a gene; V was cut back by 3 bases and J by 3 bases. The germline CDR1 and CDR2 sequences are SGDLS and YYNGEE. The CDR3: CASSGTGGGGGYNEQFF. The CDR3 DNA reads TGTGCCAGCAGCGGGACAGGGGGCGGCGGTGGCTACAATGAGCAGTTCTTC.

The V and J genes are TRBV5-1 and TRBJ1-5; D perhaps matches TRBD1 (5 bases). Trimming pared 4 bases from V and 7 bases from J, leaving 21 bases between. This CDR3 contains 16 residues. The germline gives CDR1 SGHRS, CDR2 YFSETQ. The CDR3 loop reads CASSRGVSSGRQPQHF. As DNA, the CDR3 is TGCGCCAGCAGCAGGGGAGTCTCTTCAGGGCGGCAGCCCCAGCATTTT.

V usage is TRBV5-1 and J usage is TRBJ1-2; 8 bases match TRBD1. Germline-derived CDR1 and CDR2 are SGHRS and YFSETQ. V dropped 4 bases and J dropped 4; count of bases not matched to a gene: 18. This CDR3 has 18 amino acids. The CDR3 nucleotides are TGCGCCAGCAGCATCCACCCCAGGGGGCCTCGGTTGAGCTATGGCTACACCTTC. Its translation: CASSIHPRGPRLSYGYTF.

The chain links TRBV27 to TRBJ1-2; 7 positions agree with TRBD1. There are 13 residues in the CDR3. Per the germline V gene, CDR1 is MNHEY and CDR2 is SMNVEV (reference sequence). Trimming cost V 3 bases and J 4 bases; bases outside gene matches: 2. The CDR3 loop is CASSFQGGYGYTF. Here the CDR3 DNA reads TGTGCCAGCAGTTTTCAGGGGGGCTATGGCTACACCTTC.

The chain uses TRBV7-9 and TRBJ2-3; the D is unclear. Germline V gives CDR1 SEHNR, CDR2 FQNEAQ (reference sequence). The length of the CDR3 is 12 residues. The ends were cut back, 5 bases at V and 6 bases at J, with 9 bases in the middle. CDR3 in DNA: TGTGCCAGCAGCCCGGGCCAGGATACGCAGTATTTT. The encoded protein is CASSPGQDTQYF. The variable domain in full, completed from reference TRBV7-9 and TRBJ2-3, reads DTGVSQNPRHKITKRGQNVTFRCDPISEHNRLYWYRQTLGQGPEFLTYFQNEAQLEKSRLLSDRFSAERPKGSFSTLEIQRTEQGDSAMYLCASSPGQDTQYFGPGTRLTVL.